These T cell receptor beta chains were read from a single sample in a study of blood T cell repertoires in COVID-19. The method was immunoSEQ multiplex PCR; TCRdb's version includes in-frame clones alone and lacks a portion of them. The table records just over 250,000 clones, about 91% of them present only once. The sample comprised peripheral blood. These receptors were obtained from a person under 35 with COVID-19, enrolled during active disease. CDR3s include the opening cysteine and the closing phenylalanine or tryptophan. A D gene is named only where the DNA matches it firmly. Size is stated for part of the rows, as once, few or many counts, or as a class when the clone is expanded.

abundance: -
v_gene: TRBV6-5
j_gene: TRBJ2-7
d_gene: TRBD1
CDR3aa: CASSSHYRGEQYF
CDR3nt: TGTGCCAGCAGTTCACACTACAGGGGCGAGCAGTACTTC

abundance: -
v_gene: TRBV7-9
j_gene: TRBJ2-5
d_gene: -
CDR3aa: CASSLEAGVWETQYF
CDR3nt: TGTGCCAGCAGCTTAGAGGCAGGGGTATGGGAGACCCAGTACTTC

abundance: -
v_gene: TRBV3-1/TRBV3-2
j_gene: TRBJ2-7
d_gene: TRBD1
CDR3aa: CASSHRTGTYEQYF
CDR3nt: TGTGCCAGCAGCCATAGGACAGGGACCTACGAGCAGTACTTC

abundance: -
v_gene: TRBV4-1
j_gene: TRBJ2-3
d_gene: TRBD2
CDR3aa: CASSQGIGTGRGLAGLYF
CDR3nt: TGCGCCAGCAGTCAGGGGATTGGGACAGGGAGGGGACTAGCGGGATTGTATTTT

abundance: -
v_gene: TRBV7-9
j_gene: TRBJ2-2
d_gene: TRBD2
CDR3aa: CASSSIWPGLANTGELFF
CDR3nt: TGTGCCAGCAGCTCAATATGGCCGGGACTAGCGAACACCGGGGAGCTGTTTTTT

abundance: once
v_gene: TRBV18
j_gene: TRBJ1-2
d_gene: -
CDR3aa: CASSNSRQAPNYGYTF
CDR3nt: TGTGCCAGCTCGAATTCCAGACAGGCCCCAAACTATGGCTACACCTTC

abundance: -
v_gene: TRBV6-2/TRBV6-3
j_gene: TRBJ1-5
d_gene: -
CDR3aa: CASSYVRRLRVYSNQPQHF
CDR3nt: TGTGCCAGCAGTTATGTGCGGAGGTTGAGAGTATATAGCAATCAGCCCCAGCATTTT

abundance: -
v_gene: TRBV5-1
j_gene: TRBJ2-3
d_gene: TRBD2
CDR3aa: CASSLGGGRATDTQYF
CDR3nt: TGCGCCAGCAGCTTGGGGGGCGGGAGGGCCACAGATACGCAGTATTTT

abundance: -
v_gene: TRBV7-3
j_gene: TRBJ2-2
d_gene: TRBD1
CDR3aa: CASSPTRDRANTGELFF
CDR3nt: TGTGCCAGCAGCCCGACCCGCGACAGGGCGAACACCGGGGAGCTGTTTTTT

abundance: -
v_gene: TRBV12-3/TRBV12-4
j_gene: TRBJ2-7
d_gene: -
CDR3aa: CASSFVTSEQYF
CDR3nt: TGTGCCAGCAGTTTTGTTACAAGCGAGCAGTACTTC

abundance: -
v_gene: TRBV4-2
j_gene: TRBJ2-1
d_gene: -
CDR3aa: CASSQEGAGYNEQFF
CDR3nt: TGTGCCAGCAGCCAAGAGGGAGCGGGCTACAATGAGCAGTTCTTC

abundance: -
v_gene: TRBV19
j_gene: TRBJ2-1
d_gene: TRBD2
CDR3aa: CASSSTLAGNEQFF
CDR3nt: TGTGCCAGTAGTTCGACCCTAGCGGGAAATGAGCAGTTCTTC